This T cell receptor beta chain was found in a study of T cell responses to AZD1222 COVID-19 vaccine. Regarding the study as a whole: There were vaccine-associated CD4 TCRs across spike, dominant at 160-218 and 743-854. Donors were chiefly white British, with a greater number of females, and clonal diversity was perhaps underestimated. Spike-specific TCR breadth and depth rose after two AZD1222 doses.

CDR3 length equals 14 residues. Germline CDR1 SGHDT, CDR2 YYEEEE. V was shortened by 2 bases and J by 9 bases, with 12 bases between the two germline ends. Data came from immunoSEQ multiplex PCR; TCRdb stores just in-frame clones and leaves some out. The sample carries under 150,000 clones, around 93% recorded once. For this clone: Its antigen remains unidentified.

The chain links TRBV5-6 to TRBJ1-6; the D is unclear. This material consisted of peripheral blood, taken on day 0 of AZD1222 vaccination. The clonotype comes from an adult in good health. CDR3 region: CASSFSGGISPLHF. The CDR3 nucleotides read TGTGCCAGCAGCTTCAGTGGCGGGATTTCACCCCTCCACTTT.